The clone carrying this T cell receptor (beta chain) was seen a single time. Its antigen is unknown. This specimen belongs to a study of T cell responses to AZD1222 COVID-19 vaccine. Study findings and constraints: The CD4 TCRs associated with vaccination extended across spike and predominated at 160-218 and 743-854. Repertoires in all cases were sampled only once the peak T cell response had passed.

The CDR3 extends over 17 amino acids. V shed 0 bases and J 4 bases; nucleotides not matched to a gene: 5. Germline V CDR1 and CDR2: LNHDA, SQIVND (reference sequence). Clones were sequenced by immunoSEQ multiplex PCR, and TCRdb holds only the in-frame ones, with some missing. The table includes around 150,000 clones, roughly 94% detected once. The source of this sequence is an adult in good health. The chain joins TRBV19 to TRBJ2-4; 11 nucleotides line up with TRBD1. The starting material was peripheral blood, obtained on day 0 of AZD1222 vaccination. The CDR3 DNA follows: TGTGCCAGTAGTATAGACGGACAGGGGGCACCTAAAAACATTCAGTACTTC. Protein product: CASSIDGQGAPKNIQYF.